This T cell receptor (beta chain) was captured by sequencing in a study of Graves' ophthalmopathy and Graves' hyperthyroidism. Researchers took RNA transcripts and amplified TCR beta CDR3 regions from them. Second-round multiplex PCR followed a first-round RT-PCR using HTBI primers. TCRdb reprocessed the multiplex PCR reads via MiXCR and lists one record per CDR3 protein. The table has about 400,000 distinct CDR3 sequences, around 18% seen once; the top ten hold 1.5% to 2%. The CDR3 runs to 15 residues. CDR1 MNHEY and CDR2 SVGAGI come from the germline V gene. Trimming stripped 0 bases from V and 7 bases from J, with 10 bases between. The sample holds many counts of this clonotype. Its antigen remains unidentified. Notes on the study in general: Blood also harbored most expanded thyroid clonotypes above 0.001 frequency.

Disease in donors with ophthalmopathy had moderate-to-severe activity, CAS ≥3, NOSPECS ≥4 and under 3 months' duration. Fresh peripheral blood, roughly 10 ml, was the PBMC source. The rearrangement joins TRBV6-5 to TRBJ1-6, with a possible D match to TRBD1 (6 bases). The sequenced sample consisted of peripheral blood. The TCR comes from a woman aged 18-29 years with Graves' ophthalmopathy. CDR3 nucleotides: TGTGCCAGCAGTTACTCGGGACACCTCAATTCACCCCTCCACTTT. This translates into CASSYSGHLNSPLHF.